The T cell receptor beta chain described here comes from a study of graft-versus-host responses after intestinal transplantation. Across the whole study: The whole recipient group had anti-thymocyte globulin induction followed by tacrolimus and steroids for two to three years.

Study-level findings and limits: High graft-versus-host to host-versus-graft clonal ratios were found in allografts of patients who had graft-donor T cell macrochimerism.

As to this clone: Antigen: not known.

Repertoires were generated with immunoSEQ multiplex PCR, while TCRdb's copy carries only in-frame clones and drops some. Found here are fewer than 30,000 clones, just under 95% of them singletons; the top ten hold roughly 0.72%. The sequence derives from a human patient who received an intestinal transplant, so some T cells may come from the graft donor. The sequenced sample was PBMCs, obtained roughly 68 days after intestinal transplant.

In DNA form, the CDR3 reads TGCGCCAGCAGTGAGAATAAGCGAGATTACACAGATACGCAGTATTTT. It is translated as CASSENKRDYTDTQYF. This chain connects TRBV10-1 to TRBJ2-3; unclear D gene. V was cut by 2 bases and J by 2 bases, with 14 bases left in between. Germline assignment: CDR1 WNHNN and CDR2 SYGVQD (reference sequence). This CDR3 contains 16 residues.